Following are 26 T cell receptor beta chains from one sample sequenced in a study of post-analysis software for immune sequencing data (dated by TCRdb to the mid-2010s). Receptor amplification or capture employed PCR. Sequencing was performed on an Illumina HiSeq 2500. To reduce PCR and sequencing biases, unique molecular identifiers were incorporated into the TCR beta cDNA libraries. TCRdb handled the public reads itself, with Q25 trimming in fastp and clone calling in MiXCR, and kept productive beta chains. A single entry per CDR3 protein holds the most common genes and DNA from its merged rows. A total of roughly 800,000 distinct CDR3 sequences appear in this sample, roughly 27% of them only once. More than 0.55% of the sample is in the top ten clones. Antigens of these TCRs are unknown. General findings and caveats noted by the study authors: Significantly higher frequencies in patients than in controls were found for roughly 5 TRBV segments, including TRBV5-6, TRBV5-1 and TRBV20-1.

Material for sequencing was blood. These receptors were collected from a girl aged 5 to 17 with multiple sclerosis.

This clonotype was recorded a few times. The J gene is TRBJ2-5, the V gene TRBV7-9, with D tentatively TRBD1 (6 bases). Trimming removed 4 bases from V and 0 bases from J, with 12 bases in between. Germline V gene lookup returns CDR1 SEHNR and CDR2 FQNEAQ (reference sequence). The CDR3 contains 15 residues. The CDR3 is CASSSLGQYQETQYF. Written as DNA, the CDR3 is TGTGCCAGCAGCTCCTTAGGACAGTACCAAGAGACCCAGTACTTC.

Concerning this clonotype: Compared with germline, one end of the junction differs, possibly owing to a read error. The chain recombines TRBV29-1 with TRBJ2-1; D ambiguous. Germline V CDR1 and CDR2: SQVTM, ANQGSEA. The CDR3 length is 10 residues. The CDR3 spells CGVVDNEQFF. The CDR3 nucleotides read TGCGGCGTCGTGGACAATGAGCAGTTCTTC.

This clonotype was counted only a few times. The V and J genes are TRBV5-1 and TRBJ2-5; TRBD2 might be the D (6 bases). CDR1 is SGHRS and CDR2 is YFSETQ in the germline V gene. Deletions cut 4 bases from V and 5 bases from J, with 18 bases between. The CDR3 runs to 15 residues. CDR3 residues: CASSKDAGKDETQYF. Written as DNA, the CDR3 is TGCGCCAGCAGCAAGGACGCGGGGAAGGACGAGACCCAGTACTTC.

The genes are TRBV2 and TRBJ1-5; D might be TRBD1 (5 bases). There are 17 residues in the CDR3. V lost 0 bases to trimming and J lost 4 bases, with 16 bases between them. Germline V gene lookup returns CDR1 SNHLY and CDR2 FYNNEI. The CDR3 is CASSEAWGGVVNQPQHF. CDR3 nucleotides: TGTGCCAGCAGTGAAGCGTGGGGCGGGGTAGTGAATCAGCCCCAGCATTTT.

The table lists this clonotype with a few counts. The chain has TRBV7-2 and TRBJ2-5; D possibly corresponds to TRBD1 (5 bases). The CDR3 runs 15 residues. Trimming removed 1 base from V and 2 bases from J, with 11 bases in between. CDR1 and CDR2 from the germline V gene are SGHTA and FQGNSA. The CDR3 nucleotides read TGTACCAGCAGCTTAGAGGGGCTAGAACAAGAGACCCAGTACTTC. Translated, it gives CTSSLEGLEQETQYF.

The chain joins TRBV2 to TRBJ1-2; D is perhaps TRBD1 (6 bases). CDR3 length equals 13 residues. Germline-derived CDR1 and CDR2 are SNHLY and FYNNEI. V lost 7 bases to trimming and J lost 2 bases, with 11 bases between them. The CDR3 is CASTRGQNYGYTF. CDR3 nucleotides: TGTGCCAGCACCCGGGGGCAGAACTATGGCTACACCTTC. Complete variable domain (other parts from reference TRBV2 and TRBJ1-2): EPEVTQTPSHQVTQMGQEVILRCVPISNHLYFYWYRQILGQKVEFLVSFYNNEISEKSEIFDDQFSVERPDGSNFTLKIRSTKLEDSAMYFCASTRGQNYGYTFGSGTRLTVV.

J is TRBJ2-5 and V is TRBV4-3; 13 positions agree with TRBD2. Per germline, CDR1 LGHNA and CDR2 YSLEER. V trimming: 1 base; J trimming: 4 bases; junction bases outside the gene matches: 6. There are 17 residues in the CDR3. For the CDR3, the DNA is TGCGCCAGCAGCCAAGGGAGGGGACTAGCGGGAAGAGAGACCCAGTACTTC. As protein: CASSQGRGLAGRETQYF.

This chain links TRBV24-1 with TRBJ2-1; 11 nucleotides align to TRBD2. This CDR3 is 18 amino acids long. CDR1 KGHDR and CDR2 SFDVKD come from the germline V gene. The V gene end was trimmed by 3 bases and the J gene end by 6 bases; junction bases not matched to a gene: 12. The CDR3 region has the DNA TGTGCCACCAGTGATCCGCCCCTCCTAGCGGGAGGTAGCAATGAGCAGTTCTTC. This codes for CATSDPPLLAGGSNEQFF.

This clonotype showed up just a few times. The chain uses TRBV18 and TRBJ2-3, with 10 bases lining up with TRBD2. The CDR3 extends over 16 amino acids. Looked up from germline, CDR1 is KGHSH and CDR2 is LQKENI. V shed 4 bases, J shed 3 bases, and the junction held 7 bases outside the gene matches. This CDR3 reads CASSQTGTSETDTQYF. The DNA of the CDR3 is TGTGCCAGCTCACAAACCGGGACTAGCGAGACAGATACGCAGTATTTT.

This clonotype occurred once. This may be a read error: a much more frequent sequence differs by one nucleotide. The CDR3 reads CASSLVSWPGGTQYF. For the CDR3, the DNA is TGTGCCAGCAGTTTGGTCTCCTGGCCCGGAGGTACGCAGTATTTT. The chain combines TRBV12-3 or TRBV12-4 with TRBJ2-3; TRBD2 is a possible D gene (5 bases). V shed 3 bases and J shed 8 bases, with 18 bases lying between them. The CDR3 runs to 15 residues.

V is TRBV19 and J is TRBJ2-1; the match to TRBD2 covers 9 bases. V was pared by 4 bases and J by 9 bases, with 4 bases of the junction left unmatched. Per the germline V gene, CDR1 is LNHDA and CDR2 is SQIVND (reference sequence). The CDR3 length is 13 residues. The CDR3 here is CASSSSGSGEQFF. Here the CDR3 DNA reads TGTGCCAGTAGTAGTAGCGGGAGTGGTGAGCAGTTCTTC.

This sequence joins TRBV6-5 and TRBJ2-1; D possibly uses TRBD1 or TRBD2 (5 bases each). The CDR3 has 17 residues. V lost 0 bases and J 3 bases, leaving 15 bases between the germline ends. Germline V gives CDR1 MNHEY, CDR2 SVGAGI. This chain's CDR3 is CASSYSREGLVYNEQFF. DNA for the CDR3: TGTGCCAGCAGTTACTCGAGAGAGGGGCTAGTCTACAATGAGCAGTTCTTC.

The CDR3 coding sequence is TGTGCCAGCAGCAAAGCGTTCGGCTCCGAGCAGTACTTC. Translating gives CASSKAFGSEQYF. This chain connects TRBV7-2 to TRBJ2-5; D is undetermined. The better agreement between TRBJ2-7 and the DNA end casts doubt on the J call. This CDR3 has 13 residues. The germline V gene has CDR1 SGHTA and CDR2 FQGNSA.

This clonotype was recorded only once. The chain recombines TRBV7-9 with TRBJ2-2; D is uncertain. Germline V gene sequence: CDR1 SEHNR, CDR2 FQNEAQ (reference sequence). V was pared by 2 bases and J by 6 bases, with 7 bases between. The CDR3 consists of 13 residues. The CDR3 loop is CASSLIDAGELFF. The CDR3 nucleotides read TGTGCCAGCAGCTTAATAGATGCCGGGGAGCTGTTTTTT.

The V call is TRBV10-3, the J call TRBJ2-1, with a weak D call TRBD2 (5 bases). This CDR3 comprises 12 residues. Between the trimmed V and J ends, which lost 0 bases and 8 bases, there was a span of 5 bases. The germline gives CDR1 ENHRY, CDR2 SYGVKD. The CDR3 reads CAISESRDEQFF. CDR3 coding DNA: TGTGCCATCAGTGAGTCGAGGGATGAGCAGTTCTTC.

The V gene is TRBV14, the J gene TRBJ2-7, with D unclear. The CDR3 has 14 amino acids. The germline V and J ends were trimmed by 3 bases and 0 bases, with 9 bases remaining between them. CDR1 is SGHDN and CDR2 is FVKESK in the germline V gene. DNA of the CDR3: TGTGCCAGCAGCCATCAGGCCAACTCCTACGAGCAGTACTTC. Translation gives CASSHQANSYEQYF.

This clonotype appeared a few times. The chain has TRBV29-1 and TRBJ1-6; D gene unclear. Germline values: CDR1 SQVTM, CDR2 ANQGSEA. This CDR3 has 12 amino acids. Trimming cost V 8 bases and J 7 bases, with 12 bases left between them. CDR3 in amino acids: CSTNGKNSPLHF. The CDR3 DNA follows: TGCAGCACGAACGGGAAGAATTCACCCCTCCACTTT.

This clonotype was seen a handful of times. This sequence joins TRBV10-3 and TRBJ2-7; D call uncertain. Trimming shortened V by 4 bases and J by 4 bases, and 11 bases separated the two germline ends. CDR1 and CDR2 from the germline V gene are ENHRY and SYGVKD. CDR3 length: 13 amino acids. CDR3 residues: CAISGTDLYEQYF. CDR3 bases: TGTGCCATCAGTGGGACGGATTTATACGAGCAGTACTTC.

This rearrangement joins TRBV11-2 to TRBJ1-1, with D perhaps TRBD1 (5 bases). This CDR3 region has 14 residues. CDR1 is SGHAT, CDR2 FQNNGV, per germline. V was pared by 6 bases and J by 0 bases, with 11 bases between. This CDR3 reads CASSDRFMNTEAFF. The CDR3 nucleotides are TGTGCCAGCAGTGACAGATTCATGAACACTGAAGCTTTCTTT. The entire variable domain, with the rest obtained from reference TRBV11-2 and TRBJ1-1, is as follows: EAGVAQSPRYKIIEKRQSVAFWCNPISGHATLYWYQQILGQGPKLLIQFQNNGVVDDSQLPKDRFSAERLKGVDSTLKIQPAKLEDSAVYLCASSDRFMNTEAFFGQGTRLTVV.

The rearrangement uses TRBV5-1 and TRBJ2-1; 13 bases are shared with TRBD2. This CDR3 region has 16 residues. Germline V CDR1 and CDR2: SGHRS, YFSETQ. V gave up 4 bases and J gave up 7 bases; unmatched junction bases: 8. CDR3 loop: CASSMTSGGWWNEQFF. CDR3 nucleotide sequence: TGCGCCAGCAGCATGACTAGCGGGGGGTGGTGGAATGAGCAGTTCTTC.

The CDR3 sequence: CASSLGISGGNNYGYTF. As DNA, the CDR3 is TGTGCCAGCAGCTTAGGGATAAGTGGGGGCAACAACTATGGCTACACCTTC. V usage is TRBV7-9 and J usage is TRBJ1-2; weak D call: TRBD1 (6 bases). Between the trimmed V and J ends, which lost 1 base and 2 bases, there was a span of 17 bases. CDR1 is SEHNR and CDR2 is FQNEAQ in the germline V gene (reference sequence). There are 17 residues in the CDR3.

This clonotype was seen a handful of times. The CDR3: CASSRRDYGSPLHF. The CDR3 nucleotides read TGTGCCAGCAGTCGCAGGGATTATGGTTCACCCCTCCACTTT. V usage is TRBV27 and J usage is TRBJ1-6; possible D gene TRBD1, 5 bases. V lost 5 bases to trimming and J lost 9 bases, with 14 bases between them. This CDR3 region has 14 residues. Germline CDR1 is MNHEY and CDR2 is SMNVEV (reference sequence).

This clonotype has more than one count but fewer than ten. The chain has TRBV11-2 and TRBJ2-3, with D possibly matching TRBD1 (6 bases). The CDR3 is made up of 13 amino acids. From germline, CDR1 is SGHAT and CDR2 FQNNGV. V gave up 7 bases and J gave up 2 bases, with 10 bases separating them. As DNA, the CDR3 is TGTGCCAGCAAGGACAGTAACACAGATACGCAGTATTTT. This translates into CASKDSNTDTQYF.

The genes are TRBV19 and TRBJ2-1; D is uncertain. Germline V gene sequence: CDR1 LNHDA, CDR2 SQIVND (reference sequence). V lost 3 bases, J lost 9 bases, and 3 bases lay in between. The CDR3 has 10 amino acids. The CDR3 coding sequence is TGTGCCAGTAGTATGGGTGAGCAGTTCTTC. It is translated as CASSMGEQFF.

The sample holds a few counts of this clonotype. This rearrangement joins TRBV2 to TRBJ2-7; no definite D call. This CDR3 has 14 amino acids. Germline CDR1 and CDR2: SNHLY and FYNNEI. With 6 bases removed from V and 2 bases from J, the gap between germline ends came to 14 bases. CDR3 in amino acids: CASSLRPNPYEQYF. The CDR3 DNA is TGTGCCAGCAGCCTACGACCAAATCCCTACGAGCAGTACTTC. Full variable domain (outside the CDR3, taken from reference TRBV2 and TRBJ2-7): EPEVTQTPSHQVTQMGQEVILRCVPISNHLYFYWYRQILGQKVEFLVSFYNNEISEKSEIFDDQFSVERPDGSNFTLKIRSTKLEDSAMYFCASSLRPNPYEQYFGPGTRLTVT.

This chain links TRBV29-1 with TRBJ2-1; D may match TRBD1 or TRBD2 (6 bases each). CDR1 SQVTM and CDR2 ANQGSEA come from the germline V gene. This CDR3 is built from 13 residues. The V and J ends lost 3 bases and 10 bases respectively, with 16 bases between them. The CDR3 sequence: CSVEPTGAKEQFF. The CDR3 region has the DNA TGCAGCGTTGAGCCCACGGGGGCAAAGGAGCAGTTCTTC.